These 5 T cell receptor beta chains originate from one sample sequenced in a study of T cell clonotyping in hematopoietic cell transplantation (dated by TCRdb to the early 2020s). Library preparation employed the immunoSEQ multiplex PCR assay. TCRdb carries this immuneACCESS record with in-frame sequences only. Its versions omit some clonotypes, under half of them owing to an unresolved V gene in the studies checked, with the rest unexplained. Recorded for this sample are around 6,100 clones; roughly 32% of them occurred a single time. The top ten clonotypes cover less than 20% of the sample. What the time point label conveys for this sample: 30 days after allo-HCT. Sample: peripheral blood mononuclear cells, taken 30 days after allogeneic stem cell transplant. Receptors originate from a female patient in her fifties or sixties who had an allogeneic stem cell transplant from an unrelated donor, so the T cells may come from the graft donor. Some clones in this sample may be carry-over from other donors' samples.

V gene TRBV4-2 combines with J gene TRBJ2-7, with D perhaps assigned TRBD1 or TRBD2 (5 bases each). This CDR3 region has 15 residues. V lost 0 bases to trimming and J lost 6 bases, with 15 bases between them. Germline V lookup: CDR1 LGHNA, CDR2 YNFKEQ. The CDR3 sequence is CASSQDSGGYSEQYF. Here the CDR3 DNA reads TGTGCCAGCAGCCAAGATAGTGGGGGATACAGCGAGCAGTACTTC.

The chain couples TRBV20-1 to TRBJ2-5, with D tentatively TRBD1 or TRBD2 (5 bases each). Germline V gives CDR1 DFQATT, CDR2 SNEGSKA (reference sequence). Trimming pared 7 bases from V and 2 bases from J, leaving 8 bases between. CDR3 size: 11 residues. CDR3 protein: CSGDGQETQYF. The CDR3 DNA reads TGCAGTGGGGACGGGCAAGAGACCCAGTACTTC.

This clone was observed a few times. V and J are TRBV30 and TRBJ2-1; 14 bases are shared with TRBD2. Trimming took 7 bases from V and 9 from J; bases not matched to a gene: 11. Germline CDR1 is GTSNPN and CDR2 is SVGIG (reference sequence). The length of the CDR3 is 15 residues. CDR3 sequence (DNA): TGTGCCTACGCTCCGGGACTAGCGGGAGAAGGTGAGCAGTTCTTC. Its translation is CAYAPGLAGEGEQFF. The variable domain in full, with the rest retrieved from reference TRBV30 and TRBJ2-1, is SQTIHQWPATLVQPVGSPLSLECTVEGTSNPNLYWYRQAAGRGLQLLFYSVGIGQISSEVPQNLSASRPQDRQFILSSKKLLLSDSGFYLCAYAPGLAGEGEQFFGPGTRLTVL.

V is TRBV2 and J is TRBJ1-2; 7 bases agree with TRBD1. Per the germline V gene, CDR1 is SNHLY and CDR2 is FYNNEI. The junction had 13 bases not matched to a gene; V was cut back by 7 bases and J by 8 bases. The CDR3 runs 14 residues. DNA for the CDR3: TGTGCCAGCACCGGACAGGAGTTCTTTGGGGGCTACACCTTC. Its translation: CASTGQEFFGGYTF. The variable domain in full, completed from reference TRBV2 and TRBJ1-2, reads EPEVTQTPSHQVTQMGQEVILRCVPISNHLYFYWYRQILGQKVEFLVSFYNNEISEKSEIFDDQFSVERPDGSNFTLKIRSTKLEDSAMYFCASTGQEFFGGYTFGSGTRLTVV.

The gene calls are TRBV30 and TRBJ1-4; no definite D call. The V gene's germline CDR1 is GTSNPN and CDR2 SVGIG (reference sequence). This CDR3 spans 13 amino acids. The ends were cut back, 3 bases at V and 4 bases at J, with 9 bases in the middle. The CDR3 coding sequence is TGTGCCTGGAGCATACCCGGTAATGAAAAACTGTTTTTT. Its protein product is CAWSIPGNEKLFF. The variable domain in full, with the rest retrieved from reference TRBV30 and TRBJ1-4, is SQTIHQWPATLVQPVGSPLSLECTVEGTSNPNLYWYRQAAGRGLQLLFYSVGIGQISSEVPQNLSASRPQDRQFILSSKKLLLSDSGFYLCAWSIPGNEKLFFGSGTQLSVL.